One sample yielded the 9 T cell receptor beta chains listed below, sequenced in a study of T-cell memory formation after mild COVID-19. MiXCR, applied by TCRdb to the 5' RACE reads, yields one record per CDR3 protein. The sample includes around 250,000 distinct CDR3 sequences, 16% of them seen just once. Sequenced sample: PBMCs or a T cell subset sorted from them (not recorded which). These receptors were collected from a man between 18 and 29 years old who had mild COVID-19 (a few samples of this study predate the infection). Cell type and time point are not known.

This clonotype was seen only a few times. The rearrangement joins TRBV11-2 to TRBJ2-3, with D uncertain. The germline V and J ends were trimmed by 0 bases and 6 bases, with 13 bases remaining between them. Per germline, CDR1 SGHAT and CDR2 FQNNGV. There are 15 residues in the CDR3. The CDR3: CASSLDRLYRDTQYF. The CDR3 DNA follows: TGTGCCAGCAGCTTAGACAGGCTTTATAGGGATACGCAGTATTTT.

The chain joins TRBV7-2 to TRBJ2-7; 7 bases line up with TRBD1. The germline V gene has CDR1 SGHTA and CDR2 FQGNSA. CDR3 length: 15 residues. V trimming: 0 bases; J trimming: 4 bases; junction bases outside the gene matches: 6. The CDR3 loop is CASSLAQGTEYEQYV. CDR3 nucleotide sequence: TGTGCCAGCAGCTTAGCGCAGGGGACAGAGTACGAGCAGTACGTC.

The chain uses TRBV7-2 and TRBJ2-5; D gene uncertain. With 7 bases removed from V and 5 bases from J, the gap between germline ends came to 14 bases. Germline CDR1 and CDR2: SGHTA and FQGNSA. CDR3 length equals 13 residues. DNA for the CDR3: TGTGCCAGCACCACATACCCTCGGGAGACCCAGTACTTC. Translation gives CASTTYPRETQYF.

V and J are TRBV7-2 and TRBJ2-2, with D unclear. Trimming pared 6 bases from V and 4 bases from J, leaving 12 bases between. Per the germline V gene, CDR1 is SGHTA and CDR2 is FQGNSA. The length of the CDR3 is 14 residues. In DNA, the CDR3 is TGTGCCAGCAGACGGCAGTTCCTCACCGGGGAGCTGTTTTTT. Its translation: CASRRQFLTGELFF.

The V gene is TRBV15, the J gene TRBJ2-7, with D tentatively TRBD1 (6 bases). The germline CDR1 and CDR2 sequences are LNHNV and YYDKDF (reference sequence). V dropped 0 bases and J dropped 7 bases, with 13 bases sitting between them. This CDR3 contains 14 residues. The CDR3 loop is CATSRETGWREQYV. CDR3 nucleotide sequence: TGTGCCACCAGCAGAGAAACAGGGTGGCGAGAGCAGTACGTC.

In its sample, this clonotype was seen a few times. This chain joins TRBV12-3 or TRBV12-4 and TRBJ2-3; 7 nucleotides line up with TRBD1. V lost 6 bases to trimming and J lost 3 bases; unmatched junction nucleotides: 3. The CDR3 loop spans 13 amino acids. CDR3 region: CASRPTGTDTQYF. The CDR3 nucleotides read TGTGCCAGCAGGCCGACAGGGACAGATACGCAGTATTTT.

This clonotype was seen only a few times. V and J are TRBV7-6 and TRBJ2-1, with D tentatively TRBD2 (6 bases). V lost 5 bases and J lost 4, with 12 bases in between. Per the germline V gene, CDR1 is SGHVS and CDR2 is FNYEAQ. CDR3 length: 14 residues. In DNA form, the CDR3 reads TGTGCCAGCAGCCTTGACGGGAGATACAATGAGCAGTTCTTC. Protein: CASSLDGRYNEQFF.

The rearrangement uses TRBV6-2 or TRBV6-3 and TRBJ2-1, with TRBD1 as a possible D gene (6 bases). Germline V CDR1 and CDR2: MNHEY, SVGEGT. With 4 bases removed from V and 8 bases from J, the gap between germline ends came to 15 bases. The CDR3 sequence is 14 residues long. This CDR3 reads CASSSWRTGYEQFF. CDR3 sequence (DNA): TGTGCCAGCAGTTCTTGGAGAACAGGGTATGAGCAGTTCTTC.

This clonotype was recorded once. This chain links TRBV29-1 with TRBJ1-1, with no clear D. The V end was cut by 2 bases, the J end by 11 bases, with 12 bases between. This CDR3 spans 11 amino acids. Germline values: CDR1 SQVTM, CDR2 ANQGSEA. CDR3 in DNA: TGCAGCGTTGAATCGGAGAGTGGGGCTTTCTTT. This translates into CSVESESGAFF.